One T cell receptor (beta chain) is described in this entry. The antigen is undetermined. Repertoires were generated with immunoSEQ multiplex PCR, while TCRdb's copy carries only in-frame clones and drops some. The table lists some 95,000 clones, 86% of them singletons. Germline CDR1 SGHVS, CDR2 FNYEAQ. V was trimmed by 1 base and J by 0 bases, leaving 15 bases between them. This CDR3 contains 18 residues. The sample comes from a study of T cell responses to AZD1222 COVID-19 vaccine. Overall study findings and caveats: Donors were largely white British and mainly female; clonal diversity was possibly underestimated. Spike was spanned by vaccine-associated CD4 TCRs, with dominance at 160-218 and 743-854.

The sample consisted of peripheral blood, taken on day 0 of AZD1222 vaccination. This TCR came from an adult in good health. The chain uses TRBV7-6 and TRBJ2-2, with D perhaps TRBD1 (6 bases). The CDR3 DNA reads TGTGCCAGCAGCTTAGTGTGGGTGGGGGCCGCGAACACCGGGGAGCTGTTTTTT. Amino acids: CASSLVWVGAANTGELFF.